Described below is a single T cell receptor beta chain sequence and its context. Antigen specificity is unknown. Profiling relied on immunoSEQ multiplex PCR, and the TCRdb table lists in-frame clones only, not all of them. The sample has some 150,000 clones; 82% are singletons. This entry belongs to a study of T cell responses to AZD1222 COVID-19 vaccine. Study-wide findings and caveats: It should be noted that donors were predominantly white British and more often female, and clonal diversity was possibly underestimated. Unmutated variant regions are reportedly the target of nearly half of TCRs that are spike-specific.

Germline-derived CDR1 and CDR2 are SGDLS and YYNGEE. The CDR3 runs 14 residues. The ends were cut back, 10 bases at V and 4 bases at J, with 20 bases in the middle. The rearrangement uses TRBV9 and TRBJ1-2; D is perhaps TRBD1 (5 bases). The sequence came from an adult in good health. Sequenced material: peripheral blood, taken on day 0 of MenACWY control vaccination. The CDR3 sequence is CAREPGPTGYGYTF. In nucleotides, the CDR3 is TGTGCCCGCGAACCGGGACCGACCGGCTATGGCTACACCTTC. Combining the CDR3 with reference TRBV9 and TRBJ1-2 gives the whole variable domain DSGVTQTPKHLITATGQRVTLRCSPRSGDLSVYWYQQSLDQGLQFLIQYYNGEERAKGNILERFSAQQFPDLHSELNLSSLELGDSALYFCAREPGPTGYGYTFGSGTRLTVV.